This paragraph covers one T cell receptor beta chain sequence. No antigen is known for it. The V end lost 9 bases, the J end lost 0 bases, and 13 bases lay between the germline ends. The germline gives CDR1 SGHRS, CDR2 YFSETQ. The CDR3 length is 15 residues. This sample was taken from a study of cytomegalovirus exposure and HLA in healthy donors. Study-wide context: Falling in the Caucasian-associated ancestry cluster were roughly 80% of around 370 genotyped donors. Study-level results: Most TCRs appeared rarely, but some public TCRs recurred in many donors. The productive fraction for most TCR beta V segments was about 87% or about 30% in an earlier analysis. A later analysis showed TCR association rates differing by HLA locus, peaking at DRB1 and lowest at HLA-C.

Primers: 60 Vbeta forward and 13 Jbeta reverse. Measured with immunoSEQ multiplex PCR; TCRdb has only the in-frame clones, and not every one. The sample includes 150,000 to 200,000 clones. What was sequenced was PBMCs. This chain joins TRBV5-1 and TRBJ2-6, with D possibly TRBD1 on 5 matching bases. This clonotype was sampled from an older woman in good health and CMV-seronegative. The CDR3 DNA reads TGCGCCACCCGAACAGGAACCTCTGGGGCCAACGTCCTGACTTTC. Its protein is CATRTGTSGANVLTF.